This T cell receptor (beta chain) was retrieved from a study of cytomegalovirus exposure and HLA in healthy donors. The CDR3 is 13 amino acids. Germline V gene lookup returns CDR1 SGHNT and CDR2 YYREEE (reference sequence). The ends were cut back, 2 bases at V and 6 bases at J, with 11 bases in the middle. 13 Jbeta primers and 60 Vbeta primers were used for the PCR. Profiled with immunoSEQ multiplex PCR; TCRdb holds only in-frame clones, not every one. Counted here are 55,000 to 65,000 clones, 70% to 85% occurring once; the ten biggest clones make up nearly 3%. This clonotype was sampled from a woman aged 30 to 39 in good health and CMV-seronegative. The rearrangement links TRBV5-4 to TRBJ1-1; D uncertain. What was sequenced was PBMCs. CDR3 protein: CASSLGSAAEAFF. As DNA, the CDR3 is TGTGCCAGCAGCTTAGGATCGGCGGCTGAAGCTTTCTTT.